The clone carrying this T cell receptor (beta chain) was detected once. Its antigen is not known. This sample was included in a study of T cell responses to AZD1222 COVID-19 vaccine. Data came from immunoSEQ multiplex PCR; TCRdb stores just in-frame clones and leaves some out. The table has 130,000 to 150,000 clones, 80% to 90% seen once. The length of the CDR3 is 15 residues. The germline V and J ends were trimmed by 4 bases and 7 bases, with 15 bases remaining between them. Germline V gives CDR1 SGDLS, CDR2 YYNGEE. Whole-study findings and limits: The study found vaccine-associated CD4 TCRs spanning spike, dominant at 160-218 and 743-854. Only 5 or 6 people who got AZD1222 tested seropositive at baseline. A reported finding is that nearly half of spike-specific TCRs target unmutated variant regions.

This chain connects TRBV9 to TRBJ1-6; perhaps TRBD1 as D (5 bases). The clonotype comes from an adult in good health. The source was peripheral blood, collected on day 0 of AZD1222 vaccination. The DNA for the CDR3 is TGTGCCAGCAGCCCTTCTGGGACGGGAAATTCACCCCTCCACTTT. Translation: CASSPSGTGNSPLHF.